The 29 T cell receptor beta chains presented below share a single source sample, sequenced in a study of cytomegalovirus exposure and HLA in healthy donors. PCR was performed using 60 Vbeta and 13 Jbeta primers. Clones were sequenced by immunoSEQ multiplex PCR, and TCRdb holds only the in-frame ones, with some missing. The sample has 120,000 to 150,000 clones, 82% seen once; the top ten hold 3.4%. The sample consisted of PBMCs. All receptors come from a male donor in good health and CMV-seronegative.

The V call is TRBV11-1, the J call TRBJ2-7; TRBD2 aligns across 7 bases. CDR3 length: 13 amino acids. The V gene's germline CDR1 is SGHAT and CDR2 FQDESV (reference sequence). Losses at the gene ends were 2 bases for V and 4 bases for J; bases not matched to a gene: 2. In DNA, the CDR3 is TGTGCCAGCAGCTTATTTAGCGGGTACGAGCAGTACTTC. Amino acid sequence: CASSLFSGYEQYF.

The CDR3 is CAWSRGQRYQPQHF. The CDR3 coding sequence is TGTGCCTGGAGTAGAGGCCAGAGATATCAGCCCCAGCATTTT. This chain joins TRBV30 and TRBJ1-5; no reliable D call. The ends were cut back, 2 bases at V and 5 bases at J, with 13 bases in the middle. CDR3 length: 14 amino acids. Looked up from germline, CDR1 is GTSNPN and CDR2 is SVGIG (reference sequence).

V is TRBV7-2 and J is TRBJ2-2; TRBD2 is a possible D gene (5 bases). V lost 5 bases and J 6 bases, leaving 19 bases between the germline ends. Looked up from germline, CDR1 is SGHTA and CDR2 is FQGNSA. CDR3 length: 16 residues. In nucleotides, the CDR3 is TGTGCCAGCAGCCGCCTGGACTTGGGTGGCCCCGGGGAGCTGTTTTTT. Translation gives CASSRLDLGGPGELFF.

The genes are TRBV6-5 and TRBJ2-1; 7 positions agree with TRBD2. Trimming removed 2 bases from V and 3 bases from J; junction bases left unmatched: 1. The CDR3 has 14 residues. Germline V CDR1 and CDR2: MNHEY, SVGAGI. The CDR3 nucleotides are TGTGCCAGCAGTTACACGGGAGGCTACAATGAGCAGTTCTTC. This gives the protein CASSYTGGYNEQFF.

The chain joins TRBV6-5 to TRBJ2-5; 7 bases align to TRBD1. CDR3 length: 16 residues. With V trimmed by 2 bases and J by 3 bases, 9 bases remained unmatched. Germline assignment: CDR1 MNHEY and CDR2 SVGAGI. The CDR3 region has the DNA TGTGCCAGCAGTTACCCCCGGGATACAGGGGAAGAGACCCAGTACTTC. As protein: CASSYPRDTGEETQYF.

The V and J genes are TRBV6-5 and TRBJ2-1; 10 bases are shared with TRBD2. V gave up 7 bases and J gave up 7 bases; unmatched junction bases: 10. The germline V gene has CDR1 MNHEY and CDR2 SVGAGI. The CDR3 contains 15 residues. CDR3 nucleotide sequence: TGTGCCAGCACCCCTCCAGCGGGAGGGGGGAATGAGCAGTTCTTC. This codes for CASTPPAGGGNEQFF.

The chain couples TRBV29-1 to TRBJ2-7; the match to TRBD1 covers 7 bases. After removal of 4 bases from V and 6 bases from J, the junction contained 6 bases not matched to a gene. Germline V gives CDR1 SQVTM, CDR2 ANQGSEA. The CDR3 totals 12 residues. DNA for the CDR3: TGCAGCGTTGTAGGGGGCGCGTCCGAGCAGTACTTC. It specifies CSVVGGASEQYF.

The chain employs TRBV20-1 and TRBJ2-1; no clear D gene. The CDR3 consists of 11 residues. CDR1 and CDR2 (germline): DFQATT, SNEGSKA (reference sequence). Trimming removed 1 base at V and 7 bases at J, with 5 bases between. This CDR3 is CSARVLNEQFF. CDR3 DNA sequence: TGCAGTGCTAGAGTTCTGAATGAGCAGTTCTTC.

In regard to this clone: The junction departs from germline at one end; a sequencing error may be responsible. The chain uses TRBV18 and TRBJ1-5; D uncertain. Per germline, CDR1 KGHSH and CDR2 LQKENI. The CDR3 has 13 residues. As DNA, the CDR3 is TGTGTCAGCTCACCATTTAGTGATCAGCCCCAGCATTTT. Translated: CVSSPFSDQPQHF.

This clone was seen a handful of times. The gene calls are TRBV7-2 and TRBJ2-3; D is unclear. The V and J ends lost 6 bases and 1 base respectively, with 5 bases between them. The CDR3 has 12 amino acids. Germline V gene sequence: CDR1 SGHTA, CDR2 FQGNSA. The CDR3 protein is CASRGRTDTQYF. The DNA for the CDR3 is TGTGCCAGCAGGGGCCGCACAGATACGCAGTATTTT.

This clone was recorded a few times. This chain's CDR3 is CASSKLAGGYNEQFF. The CDR3 region has the DNA TGTGCCAGCAGTAAACTAGCGGGGGGATACAATGAGCAGTTCTTC. The chain couples TRBV6-5 to TRBJ2-1, with TRBD2 identical over 12 bases. Unmatched junction bases numbered 3, after V lost 5 bases and J lost 4 bases. CDR1 and CDR2 from the germline V gene are MNHEY and SVGAGI. The CDR3 totals 15 residues.

This rearrangement joins TRBV6-1 to TRBJ1-4; weak D call: TRBD1 (6 bases). Germline loops: CDR1 MNHNS, CDR2 SASEGT. The CDR3 totals 15 residues. Trimming left V 2 bases short and J 7 bases short, with 14 bases between. Here the CDR3 reads CASSELRGMSEKLFF. In nucleotides, the CDR3 is TGTGCCAGCAGTGAATTAAGGGGGATGAGTGAAAAACTGTTTTTT.

The chain uses TRBV18 and TRBJ2-7, with TRBD1 matching over 8 bases. The CDR3 has 13 amino acids. CDR1 is KGHSH and CDR2 is LQKENI in the germline V gene. Unmatched junction bases numbered 2, after V lost 4 bases and J lost 3 bases. CDR3 DNA: TGTGCCAGCTCACTACAGGGGGACTACGAGCAGTACTTC. This translates into CASSLQGDYEQYF.

The sample holds a few counts of this clone. The chain is built from TRBV7-2 and TRBJ2-5; D ambiguous. V was pared by 2 bases and J by 5 bases, with 15 bases between. CDR1 SGHTA and CDR2 FQGNSA come from the germline V gene. The CDR3 totals 15 residues. CDR3 sequence (DNA): TGTGCCAGCAGCTTAATCTCCTTAAGGCGGGAGACCCAGTACTTC. Amino acid sequence: CASSLISLRRETQYF.

The chain recombines TRBV29-1 with TRBJ2-2; 10 bases are a match to TRBD2. V lost 3 bases to trimming and J lost 5 bases; unmatched junction nucleotides: 0. The CDR3 extends over 13 amino acids. The germline CDR1 and CDR2 sequences are SQVTM and ANQGSEA. CDR3 residues: CSVDSGRTGELFF. CDR3 DNA: TGCAGCGTTGATAGCGGGAGGACCGGGGAGCTGTTTTTT.

The rearrangement uses TRBV18 and TRBJ2-3; D not certain. Looked up from germline, CDR1 is KGHSH and CDR2 is LQKENI. The CDR3 runs to 14 residues. Trimming stripped 8 bases from V and 2 bases from J, with 14 bases between. The CDR3 loop is CASTWSSPTDTQYF. The CDR3 coding sequence is TGTGCCAGCACCTGGAGTTCTCCCACAGATACGCAGTATTTT.

V is TRBV15 and J is TRBJ2-1; 8 bases agree with TRBD2. Germline V gene data show CDR1 as LNHNV and CDR2 as YYDKDF (reference sequence). With V trimmed by 1 base and J by 4 bases, 9 bases remained unmatched. There are 17 residues in the CDR3. The CDR3 reads CATSRARGVQIYNEQFF. The CDR3 bases are TGTGCCACCAGCAGAGCGCGGGGGGTTCAGATTTACAATGAGCAGTTCTTC.

The gene calls are TRBV5-4 and TRBJ2-5; 7 bases agree with TRBD2. The J call could be wrong; TRBJ2-7 is a better fit for the DNA end. This CDR3 comprises 15 residues. CDR1 is SGHNT and CDR2 is YYREEE in the germline V gene (reference sequence). CDR3 DNA: TGTGCCAGCAGCTACCTGGGGAGGGCGGCCTACGAGCAGTACTTC. Protein sequence: CASSYLGRAAYEQYF.

The rearrangement uses TRBV7-9 and TRBJ1-1; no firm D call. Germline V gives CDR1 SEHNR, CDR2 FQNEAQ (reference sequence). With 1 base removed from V and 6 bases from J, the gap between germline ends came to 6 bases. The CDR3 contains 12 residues. CDR3 region: CASSLGVAEAFF. In DNA, the CDR3 is TGTGCCAGCAGCTTAGGCGTAGCTGAAGCTTTCTTT. Combining the CDR3 with reference TRBV7-9 and TRBJ1-1 gives the whole variable domain DTGVSQNPRHKITKRGQNVTFRCDPISEHNRLYWYRQTLGQGPEFLTYFQNEAQLEKSRLLSDRFSAERPKGSFSTLEIQRTEQGDSAMYLCASSLGVAEAFFGQGTRLTVV.

This clone was picked up a small number of times. CDR3 residues: CASSPEALNFMNTEAFF. CDR3 coding DNA: TGTGCCAGCAGCCCGGAGGCATTAAATTTCATGAACACTGAAGCTTTCTTT. The rearrangement joins TRBV4-2 to TRBJ1-1; D is uncertain. This CDR3 spans 17 amino acids. Trimming left V 4 bases short and J 0 bases short, with 18 bases between. CDR1 is LGHNA, CDR2 YNFKEQ, per germline.

This chain uses TRBV28 with TRBJ2-7; 8 bases map to TRBD1. The length of the CDR3 is 15 residues. Germline loops: CDR1 MDHEN, CDR2 SYDVKM. Trimming took 5 bases from V and 3 from J; bases not matched to a gene: 9. The CDR3: CASSKVGTGNYEQYF. CDR3 DNA: TGTGCCAGCAGTAAAGTGGGGACAGGTAACTACGAGCAGTACTTC.

V is TRBV7-9 and J is TRBJ2-3; possible D gene TRBD1, 6 bases. With 5 bases removed from V and 1 base from J, the gap between germline ends came to 16 bases. Germline assignment: CDR1 SEHNR and CDR2 FQNEAQ (reference sequence). The CDR3 runs to 16 residues. CDR3 in DNA: TGTGCCAGCAGCACGCGTACAGGGTTAGGCACAGATACGCAGTATTTT. Its translation: CASSTRTGLGTDTQYF.

The chain recombines TRBV7-3 with TRBJ2-7; 10 nucleotides agree with TRBD1. Germline V gene sequence: CDR1 SGHTA, CDR2 FQGTGA. The trim removed 0 bases at V and 8 bases at J, leaving 4 bases unmatched. The length of the CDR3 is 14 residues. In nucleotides, the CDR3 is TGTGCCAGCAGCTTAACAGGGACAGGGGCCCAGCAGTACTTC. It yields the protein CASSLTGTGAQQYF.

The chain links TRBV4-1 to TRBJ2-3; TRBD2 agrees at 8 bases. After removal of 5 bases from V and 3 bases from J, the junction contained 7 bases not matched to a gene. Germline lookup yields CDR1 MGHRA and CDR2 YSYEKL. The CDR3 consists of 15 residues. The CDR3 is CASSTTGGQTDTQYF. CDR3 coding DNA: TGCGCCAGCAGCACGACGGGGGGGCAAACAGATACGCAGTATTTT.

The chain joins TRBV10-3 to TRBJ1-5; 9 nucleotides align to TRBD1. The CDR3 consists of 15 residues. Germline V CDR1 and CDR2: ENHRY, SYGVKD. V dropped 0 bases and J dropped 6; count of bases not matched to a gene: 3. DNA for the CDR3: TGTGCCATCAGTGAGTCGGGACAGGGTGGTCAGCCCCAGCATTTT. Translated: CAISESGQGGQPQHF.

The rearrangement uses TRBV7-9 and TRBJ2-5, with a tentative D call TRBD2 (6 bases). CDR1 and CDR2 (germline): SEHNR, FQNEAQ (reference sequence). CDR3 length equals 15 residues. The germline V and J ends were trimmed by 1 base and 5 bases, with 14 bases remaining between them. The CDR3 is CASSLDSGVRETQYF. As DNA, the CDR3 is TGTGCCAGCAGCTTAGATTCGGGGGTGCGGGAGACCCAGTACTTC. Full variable domain (rest looked up from reference TRBV7-9 and TRBJ2-5): DTGVSQNPRHKITKRGQNVTFRCDPISEHNRLYWYRQTLGQGPEFLTYFQNEAQLEKSRLLSDRFSAERPKGSFSTLEIQRTEQGDSAMYLCASSLDSGVRETQYFGPGTRLLVL.

V and J are TRBV9 and TRBJ2-1; D possibly corresponds to TRBD2 (5 bases). The germline V and J ends were trimmed by 0 bases and 6 bases, with 13 bases remaining between them. This CDR3 is 15 amino acids long. Per the germline V gene, CDR1 is SGDLS and CDR2 is YYNGEE. Here the CDR3 DNA reads TGTGCCAGCAGCGTAGTCGAGGGCCTTCTCAATGAGCAGTTCTTC. Translation: CASSVVEGLLNEQFF.

J is TRBJ1-1 and V is TRBV6-5; D ambiguous. Between the trimmed V and J ends, which lost 0 bases and 0 bases, there was a span of 11 bases. Germline-derived CDR1 and CDR2 are MNHEY and SVGAGI. The CDR3 has 16 amino acids. In DNA, the CDR3 is TGTGCCAGCAGTTACTCAGAGGGCACTCTGAACACTGAAGCTTTCTTT. It is translated as CASSYSEGTLNTEAFF.

The rearrangement uses TRBV18 and TRBJ1-1; 9 nucleotides line up with TRBD1. The ends lost 2 bases at V and 5 bases at J; junction bases unmatched: 6. CDR1 is KGHSH, CDR2 LQKENI, per germline. The CDR3 extends over 15 amino acids. The CDR3 reads CASSPIRQGGTEAFF. The CDR3 bases are TGTGCCAGCTCACCAATAAGACAGGGGGGGACTGAAGCTTTCTTT.